This T cell receptor (beta chain) appears in the sequencing data of a study of blood T cell repertoires in COVID-19. About the research overall: The United States, Italy and Spain were the sources of the acute and convalescent COVID-19 samples. T cells, B-cell-depleted T cells, or PBMCs supplied cDNA or gDNA.

The V and J ends lost 2 bases and 4 bases respectively, with 18 bases between them. Per the germline V gene, CDR1 is SGHTA and CDR2 is FQGNSA. This CDR3 is built from 17 residues. In the authors' workflow: Quantification of nucleated cells was approximated via reference gene primer amplification. The table came from immunoSEQ multiplex PCR; TCRdb's copy has only in-frame clones and leaves some out. For V, J and clone size, that table is used; D and trimming come from the DNA. The profile shows some 40,000 clones, just under 80% of them singletons. The TCR comes from a man older than 75 with active or convalescent COVID-19. The sample taken for sequencing was peripheral blood. The chain uses TRBV7-2 and TRBJ2-1, with D possibly being TRBD1 (5 bases). The CDR3 nucleotides are TGTGCCAGCAGCTTACCCCTGGCAGGGCTGCGTTACAATGAGCAGTTCTTC. As protein: CASSLPLAGLRYNEQFF.